A selection of T cell receptor beta chains follows, all from one sample in a study of T cell responses to AZD1222 COVID-19 vaccine. The table came from immunoSEQ multiplex PCR; TCRdb's copy has only in-frame clones and leaves some out. The sample shows 90,000 to 150,000 clones, approximately 90% of them seen only once. The sequences come from peripheral blood, collected on day 0 of AZD1222 vaccination. Receptors were obtained from an adult in good health. Both conserved end residues are part of each CDR3. D genes are given only for firm matches. For some rows the clone size is stated as once, few or many, or as a class when expanded; others skip it.

CDR3nt | CDR3aa | v_gene | d_gene | abundance | j_gene
TGTGCCAGCAGTTTACTCAGGGCTCCAGGGGGCTACACCTTC | CASSLLRAPGGYTF | TRBV27 | NA | NA | TRBJ1-2
TGCGCCAGCAGCGTAGACCGGGACTATGGCTACACCTTC | CASSVDRDYGYTF | TRBV5-1 | NA | NA | TRBJ1-2
TGTGCCAGCAGTAACAACAGGGGAGGGAGCAATCAGCCCCAGCATTTT | CASSNNRGGSNQPQHF | TRBV27 | TRBD1 | NA | TRBJ1-5
TGCGCCAGCAGGGAGGGACCAGGGGGCACCTACGAGCAGTACTTC | CASREGPGGTYEQYF | TRBV4-1 | TRBD1 | NA | TRBJ2-7
TGTGCTAGCAGCTTGGGACAGAACACTGAAGCTTTCTTT | CASSLGQNTEAFF | TRBV7-7 | NA | NA | TRBJ1-1
TGTGCCAGCAGAGAAGAGACCCAGTACTTC | CASREETQYF | TRBV2 | NA | NA | TRBJ2-5
TGTGCCAGCAGTTCCAGGGTAGTCGGCTACACCTTC | CASSSRVVGYTF | TRBV6-2/TRBV6-3 | NA | NA | TRBJ1-2
TGCGCCAGCACAGTCGGACAGAATAACTATGGCTACACCTTC | CASTVGQNNYGYTF | TRBV5-1 | NA | NA | TRBJ1-2
TGCGCCAGCAGCCGATTGCACGGGAGGGCCCTCAATGAGCAGTTCTTC | CASSRLHGRALNEQFF | TRBV4-1 | TRBD2 | NA | TRBJ2-1
TGTGCCAGCAGTTATCTGGAGGGAGATAATGAAAAACTGTTTTTT | CASSYLEGDNEKLFF | TRBV5-6 | NA | NA | TRBJ1-4
TGTGCCAGTAGTATAAGGGGACTCTCTGGAAACACCATATATTTT | CASSIRGLSGNTIYF | TRBV19 | NA | NA | TRBJ1-3
TGTGCCAGCAGCGCAAGGGACAGGGGGGCTGGCTATGGCTACACCTTC | CASSARDRGAGYGYTF | TRBV7-3 | TRBD1 | NA | TRBJ1-2
TGTGCCAGCAGCGCCCAGCCAGGGGCCTCTGGAAACACCATATATTTT | CASSAQPGASGNTIYF | TRBV9 | NA | NA | TRBJ1-3
TGTGCCAGCAGTTTATTGGAAGGTTTAGAGGCTTTCTTT | CASSLLEGLEAFF | TRBV12-3/TRBV12-4 | NA | NA | TRBJ1-1
TGTGCCAGTAGTCCCGCTTTCCTGGGTTCGCGGAGCAATCAGCCCCAGCATTTT | CASSPAFLGSRSNQPQHF | TRBV19 | NA | NA | TRBJ1-5
TGCGCCAGCAGTCTGGGGGTCGGCACAGATACGCAGTATTTT | CASSLGVGTDTQYF | TRBV10-1 | NA | NA | TRBJ2-3
TGTGCCAGCAGCCCAAAGCTAGGGGCCGGGGAGACCCAGTACTTC | CASSPKLGAGETQYF | TRBV7-6 | NA | NA | TRBJ2-5
TGTGCCAGCAGCGTTGACGTGGGACTAGCGGCGAACACCGGGGAGCTGTTTTTT | CASSVDVGLAANTGELFF | TRBV9 | TRBD2 | NA | TRBJ2-2
TGTGCCAGCAGCGAAACCTCTCCCCAGCATTTT | CASSETSPQHF | TRBV28 | NA | few | TRBJ1-5
TGTGCCAGCAGCTTGGGGCAGAGCTCCTACAATGAGCAGTTCTTC | CASSLGQSSYNEQFF | TRBV5-6 | NA | NA | TRBJ2-1
TGTGCCAGCAGTTACGAGGCTAGCGGCTCAGAGACCCAGTACTTC | CASSYEASGSETQYF | TRBV6-2/TRBV6-3 | TRBD2 | NA | TRBJ2-5
TGCAGTGCTAGTGGGGGACAGGGGTATAATTCACCCCTCCACTTT | CSASGGQGYNSPLHF | TRBV20-1 | TRBD1 | NA | TRBJ1-6
TGTGCCAGCAGCCCACGGGACAGGGCCTGGGGGGGCGGTGGCTACACCTTC | CASSPRDRAWGGGGYTF | TRBV3-1/TRBV3-2 | TRBD1 | NA | TRBJ1-2
TGTGCCAGTAGTACCCGAACAGGGGAATATAGCAATCAGCCCCAGCATTTT | CASSTRTGEYSNQPQHF | TRBV19 | TRBD1 | NA | TRBJ1-5
TGTGCCAGCAGCCAGATCTCAGAGACCCAGTACTTC | CASSQISETQYF | TRBV14 | NA | NA | TRBJ2-5
TGTGCCAGCAGTTCCTCCTCCTACGAGCAGTACTTC | CASSSSSYEQYF | TRBV27 | NA | NA | TRBJ2-7
TGTGCCATCAGTGCGGGGGGTTCAGTTGGTCGGCCCACTGAAGCTTTCTTT | CAISAGGSVGRPTEAFF | TRBV10-3 | NA | NA | TRBJ1-1
TGTGCCATCAGTGACGGCAATCAGCCCCAGCATTTT | CAISDGNQPQHF | TRBV10-3 | NA | NA | TRBJ1-5
TGTGCCAGCAGCCGGGACAGGGGGAACATTCAGTACTTC | CASSRDRGNIQYF | TRBV5-6 | TRBD1 | NA | TRBJ2-4
TGCGCCAGCAGCCCTGGGGGGGGCGGTCAGCCCCAGCATTTT | CASSPGGGGQPQHF | TRBV5-1 | NA | few | TRBJ1-5
TGTGCCATCAGTGAGAGGGCAGGGCCGGTCTCGCCCCAGCATTTT | CAISERAGPVSPQHF | TRBV10-3 | NA | NA | TRBJ1-5
TGTGCCAGCAGTACAGGATACGAGCAGTACTTC | CASSTGYEQYF | TRBV6-5 | NA | NA | TRBJ2-7
TGTGCCAGCGGAACCAGGGGCAAACTGTTTTTT | CASGTRGKLFF | TRBV6-5 | NA | NA | TRBJ1-4
TGTGCCAGCAGTACCCGGACAGGGGACGAGACCCAGTACTTC | CASSTRTGDETQYF | TRBV27 | TRBD1 | NA | TRBJ2-5
TGTGCCAGCAACCTCCCCGCAACAGATACGCAGTATTTT | CASNLPATDTQYF | TRBV2 | NA | NA | TRBJ2-3
TGTGCCAGCAGCCAGGACGGGATTTTGAAATCAGATACGCAGTATTTT | CASSQDGILKSDTQYF | TRBV4-2 | NA | NA | TRBJ2-3
TGTGCCAGCAGCTACGACCGGAGGGTTGGGAACTATGGCTACACCTTC | CASSYDRRVGNYGYTF | TRBV27 | NA | NA | TRBJ1-2